This T cell receptor (beta chain) was sequenced during a study of OX40 agonist ivuxolimab in advanced cancers. The repertoire was sequenced with immunoSEQ multiplex PCR; TCRdb's copy has only in-frame clones and lacks some. Here the sample spans 40,000 to 50,000 clones, 70% to 90% being singletons. This CDR3 region has 15 residues. Germline CDR1 and CDR2: LGHNA and YSLEER. J was trimmed by 4 bases and V by 3 bases; bases with no gene match: 8. V and J are TRBV4-3 and TRBJ1-2; 7 positions agree with TRBD1. The receptor was derived from an adult with an advanced solid tumor such as melanoma, head and neck, liver or kidney cancer. This specimen was CD4+ or CD8+ T cells sorted from blood, taken in a trial of the OX40 agonist ivuxolimab. The CDR3 spells CASSQWTGETYGYTF. In DNA form, the CDR3 reads TGCGCCAGCAGCCAGTGGACAGGAGAAACCTATGGCTACACCTTC.